This record concerns one T cell receptor beta chain sequence. This sample is part of a study of blood T cell repertoires in COVID-19. Study summary: Researchers got acute and convalescent COVID-19 samples from the United States, Italy and Spain. Nucleic acid was either cDNA or gDNA, and it came from T cells, B-cell-depleted T cells, or PBMCs.

In the study's own analysis: Reference gene primer amplification gave estimated nucleated cell counts. Assay used: immunoSEQ multiplex PCR; TCRdb lists only in-frame clones, some missing. V and J calls and clone size are copied from that table; D and trimming were computed from the DNA. The sample carries 140,000 to 150,000 clones, roughly 84% recorded once. V lost 6 bases to trimming and J lost 2 bases; unmatched junction nucleotides: 2. Germline V CDR1 and CDR2: SNHLY, FYNNEI. The CDR3 is made up of 13 amino acids. The sequence was obtained from a human donor in a cohort sampled during active COVID-19. The sample was peripheral blood. The chain combines TRBV2 with TRBJ2-5, with 8 bases identical to TRBD2. Written as DNA, the CDR3 is TGTGCCAGCAGCGGGGGGGGACAAGAGACCCAGTACTTC. Protein sequence: CASSGGGQETQYF.